One sample yielded the 19 T cell receptor beta chains listed below, sequenced in a study of cytomegalovirus exposure and HLA in healthy donors. PCR primers comprised 60 Vbeta and 13 Jbeta primers. Assay: immunoSEQ multiplex PCR; the TCRdb copy retains only in-frame clones and omits some. The table includes around 110,000 clones, over 70% detected once. The sample consisted of PBMCs. These receptors all come from a male donor in good health and CMV-seropositive.

In this sample, this clone turned up once. This rearrangement joins TRBV30 to TRBJ1-5; unclear D gene. Germline V CDR1 and CDR2: GTSNPN, SVGIG (reference sequence). The CDR3 length is 13 residues. The germline V and J ends were trimmed by 1 base and 3 bases, with 7 bases remaining between them. CDR3 sequence: CAWSGGNNQPQHF. CDR3 nucleotides: TGTGCCTGGAGTGGCGGGAACAATCAGCCCCAGCATTTT.

The chain is built from TRBV19 and TRBJ1-1, with D tentatively TRBD1 (5 bases). The CDR3 length is 12 residues. From germline, CDR1 is LNHDA and CDR2 SQIVND (reference sequence). Between the trimmed V and J ends, which lost 6 bases and 1 base, there was a span of 6 bases. The CDR3 DNA sequence: TGTGCCAGTAGCAGGGCGAACACTGAAGCTTTCTTT. Its translation is CASSRANTEAFF.

This clone occurred once. The chain recombines TRBV4-3 with TRBJ2-5; a weak D match, TRBD2 (5 bases). Germline V lookup: CDR1 LGHNA, CDR2 YSLEER. Deletions cut 3 bases from V and 5 bases from J, with 16 bases between. CDR3 length: 15 residues. CDR3 amino acids: CASSHYNGASETQYF. In nucleotides, the CDR3 is TGCGCCAGCAGCCACTATAACGGAGCTAGCGAGACCCAGTACTTC.

This chain connects TRBV11-1 to TRBJ2-7, with 8 bases fitting TRBD1. V trimming: 1 base; J trimming: 0 bases; junction bases outside the gene matches: 2. Germline V CDR1 and CDR2: SGHAT, FQDESV (reference sequence). The CDR3 is 15 residues long. The CDR3 protein is CASSLGTGNSYEQYF. The CDR3 nucleotides are TGTGCCAGCAGCTTAGGGACAGGGAACTCCTACGAGCAGTACTTC.

The chain couples TRBV4-3 to TRBJ2-2; a weak D match, TRBD2 (6 bases). This CDR3 has 14 residues. Trimming took 0 bases from V and 6 from J, leaving 8 bases between them. From germline, CDR1 is LGHNA and CDR2 YSLEER. The CDR3 spells CASSQDSSAGELFF. In DNA form, the CDR3 reads TGCGCCAGCAGCCAAGATTCTAGCGCCGGGGAGCTGTTTTTT.

There are a few counts of this clone. The genes are TRBV4-2 and TRBJ1-2; 11 positions agree with TRBD1. Germline V CDR1 and CDR2: LGHNA, YNFKEQ. This CDR3 contains 17 residues. J gave up 3 bases and V 2 bases, and 8 bases lay outside the gene matches. As DNA, the CDR3 is TGTGCCAGCAGCCAAAAGGGACAGGGGGTCGGCTACTATGGCTACACCTTC. Translation gives CASSQKGQGVGYYGYTF.

This clone was counted only a few times. The V gene is TRBV19, the J gene TRBJ1-5; D not certain. The CDR3 runs 17 residues. The ends were cut back, 5 bases at V and 0 bases at J, with 17 bases in the middle. Germline V lookup: CDR1 LNHDA, CDR2 SQIVND (reference sequence). This chain's CDR3 is CASSLPFAVYSNQPQHF. DNA of the CDR3: TGTGCCAGTAGTCTCCCATTCGCAGTTTATAGCAATCAGCCCCAGCATTTT.

About this clone itself: The junction departs from germline at one end; a sequencing error may be responsible. The chain links TRBV30 to TRBJ1-6, with D possibly TRBD1 on 6 matching bases. The V gene's germline CDR1 is GTSNPN and CDR2 SVGIG (reference sequence). CDR3 size: 15 residues. The CDR3: CAWSVGTPYNSPLNF. CDR3 DNA: TGTGCCTGGAGTGTAGGGACACCTTATAATTCACCCCTCAACTTT.

This clone was seen only once. The V gene is TRBV20-1, the J gene TRBJ2-5; D is unclear. V was pared by 0 bases and J by 7 bases, with 6 bases between. The CDR3 runs 11 residues. Germline loops: CDR1 DFQATT, CDR2 SNEGSKA (reference sequence). The CDR3 bases are TGCAGTGCTAGAGATATCGGGACCCAGTACTTC. Its translation: CSARDIGTQYF.

The rearrangement joins TRBV6-5 to TRBJ2-2; TRBD2 aligns across 8 bases. Germline V gene data show CDR1 as MNHEY and CDR2 as SVGAGI. Trimming at V came to 3 bases and at J to 5 bases, leaving 2 bases not matched to a gene. There are 14 residues in the CDR3. In DNA form, the CDR3 reads TGTGCCAGCAGTTATGAGCGGGGGACCGGGGAGCTGTTTTTT. Protein product: CASSYERGTGELFF.

In nucleotides, the CDR3 is TGCGCCAGCAGTGCTACAGGCAATCAGCCCCAGCATTTT. It codes for CASSATGNQPQHF. The chain has TRBV10-1 and TRBJ1-5; D ambiguous. V lost 4 bases and J 2 bases, leaving 6 bases between the germline ends. The CDR3 spans 13 residues. Germline CDR1 and CDR2: WNHNN and SYGVQD (reference sequence).

This rearrangement joins TRBV25-1 to TRBJ2-7; 9 nucleotides agree with TRBD2. V shed 1 base and J 4 bases; nucleotides not matched to a gene: 5. The germline V gene encodes CDR1 MGHDK and CDR2 SYGVNS. CDR3 length: 15 residues. The CDR3 reads CASSELGTSSYEQYF. CDR3 nucleotide sequence: TGTGCCAGCAGTGAATTAGGGACTAGCAGTTACGAGCAGTACTTC.

In its sample, this clone was seen once. The rearrangement links TRBV5-1 to TRBJ2-3; D perhaps matches TRBD1 (5 bases). The germline V gene encodes CDR1 SGHRS and CDR2 YFSETQ. This CDR3 is 15 amino acids long. The V end was cut by 6 bases, the J end by 1 base, with 15 bases between. The CDR3 spells CASTQSTVGTDTQYF. The CDR3 coding sequence is TGCGCCAGCACCCAGTCGACAGTGGGCACAGATACGCAGTATTTT.

The chain joins TRBV11-3 to TRBJ2-1, with D possibly being TRBD2 (5 bases). The CDR3 spans 15 residues. Germline CDR1 is SGHNT and CDR2 is YENEEA. V lost 8 bases, J lost 8 bases, and 22 bases lay in between. CDR3 bases: TGTGCCAGCTCCAGCGGCTCGGGCGCCGATTATGAGCAGTTCTTC. This sequence encodes CASSSGSGADYEQFF.

The chain employs TRBV19 and TRBJ2-3; perhaps TRBD2 as D (6 bases). V dropped 7 bases and J dropped 2 bases, with 13 bases sitting between them. CDR3 size: 14 residues. Per the germline V gene, CDR1 is LNHDA and CDR2 is SQIVND (reference sequence). This CDR3 is CASNGGRHTDTQYF. DNA for the CDR3: TGTGCCAGTAATGGGGGGAGGCACACAGATACGCAGTATTTT.

The chain recombines TRBV5-1 with TRBJ1-6; D remains unclear. The V and J ends lost 4 bases and 0 bases respectively, with 8 bases between them. The V gene's germline CDR1 is SGHRS and CDR2 YFSETQ. There are 15 residues in the CDR3. The CDR3 sequence: CASSLQSSYNSPLHF. CDR3 DNA sequence: TGCGCCAGCAGCCTACAGAGCTCCTATAATTCACCCCTCCACTTT.

The V and J genes are TRBV7-2 and TRBJ2-3; D is uncertain. Germline CDR1 reads SGHTA; CDR2 reads FQGNSA. There are 14 residues in the CDR3. With 1 base removed from V and 2 bases from J, the gap between germline ends came to 7 bases. CDR3 in amino acids: CASSLGAFTDTQYF. The CDR3 DNA reads as TGTGCCAGCAGCTTAGGCGCGTTCACAGATACGCAGTATTTT.

This chain joins TRBV7-3 and TRBJ2-1; TRBD2 aligns across 8 bases. This CDR3 is 15 amino acids long. Germline V CDR1 and CDR2: SGHTA, FQGTGA. J lost 6 bases, V lost 5 bases, and 9 bases had no gene match. The CDR3 DNA is TGTGCCAGCAGCCCTACAGCGGGGGTCTCCAATGAGCAGTTCTTC. This sequence encodes CASSPTAGVSNEQFF.

V is TRBV30 and J is TRBJ1-1; D uncertain. The V gene's germline CDR1 is GTSNPN and CDR2 SVGIG (reference sequence). V lost 6 bases and J 0 bases, leaving 17 bases between the germline ends. The CDR3 is made up of 15 amino acids. CDR3 protein: CACHRVQLLNTEAFF. The CDR3 bases are TGTGCCTGTCACCGGGTGCAACTCTTGAACACTGAAGCTTTCTTT.